A selection of T cell receptor beta chains follows, all from one sample in a study of cytomegalovirus exposure and HLA in healthy donors. The table came from immunoSEQ multiplex PCR; TCRdb's copy has only in-frame clones and leaves some out. The sample has roughly 200,000 clones, 70% to 85% seen once; the top ten hold about 0.58%. Sequencing used PBMCs. The receptors shown here come from a woman aged 40 to 50 in good health and CMV-seronegative. Both conserved end residues are part of each CDR3. Fields, in order: V gene, J gene, D gene, clone size, CDR3 protein, CDR3 DNA. A D gene is named only where the DNA matches it firmly. Size is omitted from some rows. Given values are once, few, many or a class for expanded clones.

v_call: TRBV7-9; j_call: TRBJ2-1; d_call: .; clone_size: .; cdr3_aa: CASSFIGLDEQFF; cdr3_nt: TGTGCCAGCAGCTTTATTGGGCTGGATGAGCAGTTCTTC
v_call: TRBV9; j_call: TRBJ2-1; d_call: TRBD2; clone_size: .; cdr3_aa: CASSALAGAYNEQFF; cdr3_nt: TGTGCCAGCAGCGCACTAGCGGGGGCGTACAATGAGCAGTTCTTC
v_call: TRBV7-9; j_call: TRBJ1-5; d_call: .; clone_size: .; cdr3_aa: CASSSRNQPQHF; cdr3_nt: TGTGCCAGCAGCTCGCGGAATCAGCCCCAGCATTTT
v_call: TRBV29-1; j_call: TRBJ2-2; d_call: .; clone_size: .; cdr3_aa: CSVVQAFTGELFF; cdr3_nt: TGCAGCGTTGTGCAGGCCTTCACCGGGGAGCTGTTTTTT
v_call: TRBV5-8; j_call: TRBJ1-5; d_call: TRBD1; clone_size: .; cdr3_aa: CASSPNGQGFVQPQHF; cdr3_nt: TGTGCCAGCAGCCCAAACGGACAGGGGTTTGTTCAGCCCCAGCATTTT
v_call: TRBV27; j_call: TRBJ2-7; d_call: .; clone_size: few; cdr3_aa: CASSDPGSTYEQYF; cdr3_nt: TGTGCCAGCAGTGACCCCGGGTCAACCTACGAGCAGTACTTC
v_call: TRBV5-4; j_call: TRBJ1-6; d_call: TRBD1; clone_size: few; cdr3_aa: CASSMGQPDSPLHF; cdr3_nt: TGTGCCAGCAGCATGGGACAGCCAGATTCACCCCTCCACTTT
v_call: TRBV4-3; j_call: TRBJ2-1; d_call: .; clone_size: .; cdr3_aa: CASSQDGGLSEQFF; cdr3_nt: TGCGCCAGCAGCCAAGATGGGGGACTTTCCGAGCAGTTCTTC
v_call: TRBV5-6; j_call: TRBJ1-1; d_call: .; clone_size: .; cdr3_aa: CASSLRGLFEAFF; cdr3_nt: TGTGCCAGCAGCTTGAGGGGGTTATTTGAAGCTTTCTTT
v_call: TRBV19; j_call: TRBJ2-5; d_call: TRBD2; clone_size: .; cdr3_aa: CASSGTSGAYQETQYF; cdr3_nt: TGTGCCAGTTCAGGGACTAGCGGGGCGTACCAAGAGACCCAGTACTTC
v_call: TRBV28; j_call: TRBJ1-4; d_call: .; clone_size: .; cdr3_aa: CASSLLGGGKLFF; cdr3_nt: TGTGCCAGCAGTTTATTGGGGGGTGGAAAACTGTTTTTT
v_call: TRBV28; j_call: TRBJ1-4; d_call: TRBD1; clone_size: .; cdr3_aa: CASSLAGTGIGKLFF; cdr3_nt: TGTGCCAGCAGTTTAGCTGGGACAGGTATCGGAAAACTGTTTTTT
v_call: TRBV28; j_call: TRBJ1-4; d_call: .; clone_size: few; cdr3_aa: CASSSLGSEKLFF; cdr3_nt: TGTGCCAGCAGCTCCTTAGGGAGCGAAAAACTGTTTTTT
v_call: TRBV18; j_call: TRBJ2-1; d_call: .; clone_size: .; cdr3_aa: CASSPVAGAFNEQFF; cdr3_nt: TGTGCCAGCTCACCAGTAGCAGGGGCCTTCAATGAGCAGTTCTTC
v_call: TRBV5-4; j_call: TRBJ1-1; d_call: TRBD1; clone_size: .; cdr3_aa: CASERQGSTEAFF; cdr3_nt: TGTGCCAGCGAGAGACAGGGGAGCACTGAAGCTTTCTTT
v_call: TRBV18; j_call: TRBJ2-3; d_call: .; clone_size: .; cdr3_aa: CASSPAQGLGTDTQYF; cdr3_nt: TGTGCCAGCTCACCCGCCCAGGGACTGGGCACAGATACGCAGTATTTT
v_call: TRBV7-2; j_call: TRBJ1-5; d_call: TRBD1; clone_size: .; cdr3_aa: CASSPQGALLNQPQHF; cdr3_nt: TGTGCCAGCAGCCCCCAGGGGGCCCTCCTCAATCAGCCCCAGCATTTT
v_call: TRBV7-3; j_call: TRBJ2-5; d_call: .; clone_size: .; cdr3_aa: CASSLRGLNGETQYF; cdr3_nt: TGTGCCAGCAGCTTAAGGGGGCTTAACGGGGAGACCCAGTACTTC
v_call: TRBV4-3; j_call: TRBJ1-5; d_call: TRBD1; clone_size: few; cdr3_aa: CASSQGTGTGQPQHF; cdr3_nt: TGCGCCAGCAGCCAGGGGACAGGGACAGGTCAGCCCCAGCATTTT
v_call: TRBV12-1; j_call: TRBJ1-5; d_call: .; clone_size: .; cdr3_aa: CASSPTDMSTGANQPQHF; cdr3_nt: TGTGCCAGCAGCCCAACCGACATGAGCACTGGGGCCAATCAGCCCCAGCATTTT
v_call: TRBV7-9; j_call: TRBJ1-1; d_call: TRBD1; clone_size: .; cdr3_aa: CASIRTGQGRGEAFF; cdr3_nt: TGTGCCAGCATCAGAACCGGACAGGGGCGGGGAGAAGCTTTCTTT
v_call: TRBV27; j_call: TRBJ2-1; d_call: .; clone_size: .; cdr3_aa: CASSLRGPSSYNEQFF; cdr3_nt: TGTGCCAGCAGTCTCCGGGGTCCAAGCTCCTACAATGAGCAGTTCTTC
v_call: TRBV6-5; j_call: TRBJ1-3; d_call: TRBD1; clone_size: .; cdr3_aa: CASSITGTAGNTIYF; cdr3_nt: TGTGCCAGCAGCATCACCGGGACAGCTGGAAACACCATATATTTT
v_call: TRBV18; j_call: TRBJ1-1; d_call: .; clone_size: .; cdr3_aa: CASSPQTVNTEAFF; cdr3_nt: TGTGCCAGCTCACCACAGACAGTGAACACTGAAGCTTTCTTT
v_call: TRBV19; j_call: TRBJ2-7; d_call: .; clone_size: .; cdr3_aa: CASSIYLQTTTLYEQYF; cdr3_nt: TGTGCCAGTAGTATCTACCTCCAGACTACGACTCTCTACGAGCAGTACTTC
v_call: TRBV4-1; j_call: TRBJ1-1; d_call: .; clone_size: few; cdr3_aa: CASSRKGDENTEAFF; cdr3_nt: TGCGCCAGCAGCAGAAAAGGGGATGAGAACACTGAAGCTTTCTTT